This passage covers 32 T cell receptor beta chains from one sample sequenced in a study of beta chain features in type 1 diabetes. Investigators reverse transcribed all isolated RNA, so they sequenced expressed TCRB transcripts. Sequencing was performed with immunoSEQ multiplex PCR; in TCRdb, only in-frame clones are kept and a portion is missing. The profile shows 150,000 to 200,000 clones, 13% of them singletons. The sequenced sample consisted of central memory CD4+ T cells from blood. The receptors were sampled from a young woman in good health.

This clone was seen more than once but under ten times. The J gene is TRBJ2-2, the V gene TRBV9; D perhaps matches TRBD1 (6 bases). Germline assignment: CDR1 SGDLS and CDR2 YYNGEE. The CDR3 is made up of 15 amino acids. V was cut by 0 bases and J by 6 bases, with 12 bases left in between. As DNA, the CDR3 is TGTGCCAGCAGCGTAGCCCAGGGGCGGGCCGGGGAGCTGTTTTTT. It translates to CASSVAQGRAGELFF.

V gene TRBV30 combines with J gene TRBJ2-7; D is uncertain. Germline CDR1 is GTSNPN and CDR2 is SVGIG (reference sequence). The CDR3 sequence is 12 residues long. Trimming took off 0 bases at V and 6 bases at J, with 9 bases between the two ends. CDR3 in amino acids: CAWSVNSVEQYF. For the CDR3, the DNA is TGTGCCTGGAGTGTAAACTCGGTCGAGCAGTACTTC.

This clone was picked up a small number of times. The chain joins TRBV10-3 to TRBJ2-7, with TRBD1 matching 9 bases. The CDR3 is 15 amino acids. Germline V gives CDR1 ENHRY, CDR2 SYGVKD. Trimming took 10 bases from V and 5 from J; bases not matched to a gene: 15. CDR3 DNA sequence: TGTGCCACGCGGGGTATAGGGACAGGGACCGACGAGCAGTACTTC. Protein sequence: CATRGIGTGTDEQYF.

The rearrangement links TRBV4-2 to TRBJ2-3; D is perhaps TRBD2 (5 bases). The CDR3 contains 14 residues. CDR1 LGHNA and CDR2 YNFKEQ come from the germline V gene. V lost 7 bases to trimming and J lost 3 bases, with 14 bases between them. Here the CDR3 reads CASNLGERTDTQYF. The CDR3 DNA follows: TGTGCCAGCAACCTCGGGGAAAGGACAGATACGCAGTATTTT.

With regard to this clone: Other nucleotide sequences from this sample produce the same CDR3. CDR3 coding DNA: TGTGCCAGCAGTTTTAGGGGGGAGACCCAGTACTTC. It specifies CASSFRGETQYF. V usage is TRBV27 and J usage is TRBJ2-5; D perhaps matches TRBD1 (6 bases). This CDR3 spans 12 amino acids. The germline gives CDR1 MNHEY, CDR2 SMNVEV (reference sequence). Trimming pared 3 bases from V and 5 bases from J, leaving 7 bases between.

This clone was counted only a few times. Here the CDR3 DNA reads TGTGCCAGCAGTTACCCCGGGGGGCGCGATGAAAAACTGTTTTTT. This translates into CASSYPGGRDEKLFF. The genes are TRBV6-5 and TRBJ1-4, with D maybe TRBD1 (6 bases). V lost 2 bases and J 6 bases, leaving 13 bases between the germline ends. This CDR3 is built from 15 residues. The germline CDR1 and CDR2 sequences are MNHEY and SVGAGI.

This clone has a handful of counts. The V gene is TRBV30, the J gene TRBJ2-2; no clear D. V lost 0 bases to trimming and J lost 7 bases, with 6 bases between them. Looked up from germline, CDR1 is GTSNPN and CDR2 is SVGIG (reference sequence). The CDR3 runs to 12 residues. The CDR3 DNA reads as TGTGCCTGGAGTGTACATGGCGGGGAGCTGTTTTTT. This encodes CAWSVHGGELFF.

The chain carries TRBV5-1 and TRBJ2-1; 8 positions match TRBD2. This CDR3 has 16 residues. V lost 4 bases to trimming and J lost 0 bases; unmatched junction nucleotides: 6. CDR1 is SGHRS, CDR2 YFSETQ, per germline. Here the CDR3 DNA reads TGCGCCAGCAGCCCCTTAGCGGGAACCTCCTACAATGAGCAGTTCTTC. It yields the protein CASSPLAGTSYNEQFF. Combining the CDR3 with reference TRBV5-1 and TRBJ2-1 gives the whole variable domain KAGVTQTPRYLIKTRGQQVTLSCSPISGHRSVSWYQQTPGQGLQFLFEYFSETQRNKGNFPGRFSGRQFSNSRSEMNVSTLELGDSALYLCASSPLAGTSYNEQFFGPGTRLTVL.

This clone has just a few counts. The genes are TRBV6-5 and TRBJ1-1; D gene ambiguous. Per the germline V gene, CDR1 is MNHEY and CDR2 is SVGAGI. The V end lost 8 bases, the J end lost 1 base, and 5 bases lay between the germline ends. CDR3 length: 11 amino acids. CDR3 residues: CASVSNTEAFF. DNA of the CDR3: TGTGCCAGCGTATCGAACACTGAAGCTTTCTTT.

This clone was observed at least ten times. The chain employs TRBV18 and TRBJ2-1; 12 bases map to TRBD2. CDR3 length: 17 amino acids. Trimming took 4 bases from V and 9 from J; bases not matched to a gene: 13. Germline CDR1 and CDR2: KGHSH and LQKENI. CDR3 DNA: TGTGCCAGCTCACTAAAGACTAGCGGGAGCCCCCAGACTGAGCAGTTCTTC. This translates into CASSLKTSGSPQTEQFF.

This clone was seen a handful of times. This sequence joins TRBV29-1 and TRBJ2-7; 13 bases fit TRBD2. This CDR3 has 13 residues. Germline assignment: CDR1 SQVTM and CDR2 ANQGSEA. The J segment lost 3 bases and the V segment lost 8 bases, leaving 4 bases of the junction unmatched. CDR3 in DNA: TGCAGCACCCGGACTAGCGGGAGCTACGAGCAGTACTTC. This encodes CSTRTSGSYEQYF.

The rearrangement links TRBV9 to TRBJ2-5; the match to TRBD2 covers 9 bases. The J call is in doubt because the DNA end fits TRBJ2-7 better. Germline-derived CDR1 and CDR2 are SGDLS and YYNGEE. The CDR3 sequence is 14 residues long. The DNA for the CDR3 is TGTGCCAGCAGCGCTACTAGCGGGTACTACGAGCAGTACTTC. Residues: CASSATSGYYEQYF.

The chain is built from TRBV19 and TRBJ2-3; 10 bases line up with TRBD2. The V and J ends lost 9 bases and 1 base, in that order; junction bases with no gene match: 4. CDR1 LNHDA and CDR2 SQIVND come from the germline V gene (reference sequence). This CDR3 contains 14 residues. CDR3 bases: TGTGCCAGCCTCGGGACTAGCGGCACAGATACGCAGTATTTT. It codes for CASLGTSGTDTQYF.

This clone has a handful of counts. The chain is built from TRBV4-2 and TRBJ2-2; 8 bases agree with TRBD1. The CDR3 loop spans 16 amino acids. Unmatched junction bases numbered 4, after V lost 1 base and J lost 3 bases. Germline V CDR1 and CDR2: LGHNA, YNFKEQ. The CDR3 here is CASSQGQGAYTGELFF. Here the CDR3 DNA reads TGTGCCAGCAGCCAAGGGCAGGGGGCCTACACCGGGGAGCTGTTTTTT.

In its sample, this clone was seen a few times. The genes are TRBV11-2 and TRBJ2-1; D not certain. Germline V gives CDR1 SGHAT, CDR2 FQNNGV. This CDR3 spans 13 amino acids. V lost 4 bases, J lost 4 bases, and 8 bases lay in between. CDR3 residues: CASSSQWYNEQFF. CDR3 nucleotides: TGTGCCAGCAGCTCGCAGTGGTACAATGAGCAGTTCTTC.

V gene TRBV19 combines with J gene TRBJ1-1; TRBD1 is a possible D gene (5 bases). The germline V gene encodes CDR1 LNHDA and CDR2 SQIVND (reference sequence). Trimming removed 5 bases from V and 5 bases from J, with 15 bases in between. The CDR3 runs 14 residues. Written as DNA, the CDR3 is TGTGCCAGTAGTGCCGGGACTCCGGGGACTGAAGCTTTCTTT. Its translation is CASSAGTPGTEAFF.

This chain joins TRBV19 and TRBJ2-7; a possible D gene is TRBD1 (6 bases). This CDR3 spans 15 amino acids. The V end was cut by 6 bases, the J end by 0 bases, with 15 bases between. CDR1 is LNHDA, CDR2 SQIVND, per germline (reference sequence). The CDR3 loop is CASSDRIITSYEQYF. CDR3 DNA: TGTGCCAGTAGCGACAGGATTATAACCTCCTACGAGCAGTACTTC. The variable domain in full, completed from reference TRBV19 and TRBJ2-7, reads DGGITQSPKYLFRKEGQNVTLSCEQNLNHDAMYWYRQDPGQGLRLIYYSQIVNDFQKGDIAEGYSVSREKKESFPLTVTSAQKNPTAFYLCASSDRIITSYEQYFGPGTRLTVT.

This clone has a handful of counts. This chain connects TRBV5-4 to TRBJ1-3; D might be TRBD1 (6 bases). Trimming removed 2 bases from V and 0 bases from J, with 9 bases in between. Germline CDR1 SGHNT, CDR2 YYREEE (reference sequence). The CDR3 has 15 amino acids. The CDR3 is CASSFTGTSGNTIYF. The CDR3 DNA follows: TGTGCCAGCAGCTTCACAGGGACCTCTGGAAACACCATATATTTT. The full variable domain, with the rest looked up from reference TRBV5-4 and TRBJ1-3, is ETGVTQSPTHLIKTRGQQVTLRCSSQSGHNTVSWYQQALGQGPQFIFQYYREEENGRGNFPPRFSGLQFPNYSSELNVNALELDDSALYLCASSFTGTSGNTIYFGEGSWLTVV.

This chain connects TRBV6-5 to TRBJ2-3; D not resolved. The CDR3 length is 11 residues. V lost 6 bases to trimming and J lost 6 bases, with 7 bases between them. In germline, CDR1 is MNHEY, CDR2 SVGAGI. The CDR3 spells CASRLEDTQYF. DNA of the CDR3: TGTGCCAGCAGGTTAGAGGATACGCAGTATTTT.

The gene calls are TRBV23-1 and TRBJ2-1, with D possibly being TRBD1 (6 bases). TRBV23-1 is flagged as an ORF with uncertain function. The CDR3 extends over 17 amino acids. Trimming stripped 0 bases from V and 2 bases from J, with 14 bases between. Here the CDR3 reads CASSQSMAGEPYNEQFF. The CDR3 DNA is TGCGCCAGCAGTCAATCGATGGCAGGGGAGCCCTACAATGAGCAGTTCTTC.

This clone was detected only a few times. V is TRBV2 and J is TRBJ2-7; 12 bases map to TRBD2. The CDR3 sequence is 16 residues long. V lost 6 bases and J lost 7; bases outside the gene matches: 13. In germline, CDR1 is SNHLY, CDR2 FYNNEI. Here the CDR3 DNA reads TGTGCCAGCAGCCTTCCCCGGACTAGCGGGATCGAAGAGCAGTACTTC. Translated, it gives CASSLPRTSGIEEQYF. The variable domain in full, with the rest retrieved from reference TRBV2 and TRBJ2-7, is EPEVTQTPSHQVTQMGQEVILRCVPISNHLYFYWYRQILGQKVEFLVSFYNNEISEKSEIFDDQFSVERPDGSNFTLKIRSTKLEDSAMYFCASSLPRTSGIEEQYFGPGTRLTVT.

This clone has just a few counts. V usage is TRBV11-2 and J usage is TRBJ2-7; no clear D gene. The CDR3 runs 13 residues. Per germline, CDR1 SGHAT and CDR2 FQNNGV. V lost 0 bases to trimming and J lost 7 bases, with 10 bases between them. The DNA for the CDR3 is TGTGCCAGCAGCTTAGATCCCCCGGTAGAGCAGTACTTC. Encoded protein: CASSLDPPVEQYF.

The table lists this clone with a few counts. V gene TRBV6-5 combines with J gene TRBJ2-1, with D perhaps matching TRBD2 (5 bases). The CDR3 length is 14 residues. Germline V gives CDR1 MNHEY, CDR2 SVGAGI. Trimming stripped 5 bases from V and 2 bases from J, with 10 bases between. CDR3 sequence reads: CASSRESPYNEQFF. The CDR3 DNA reads TGTGCCAGCAGTCGGGAATCCCCCTACAATGAGCAGTTCTTC.

This rearrangement joins TRBV7-9 to TRBJ1-1; TRBD1 agrees at 9 bases. There are 15 residues in the CDR3. Germline lookup yields CDR1 SEHNR and CDR2 FQNEAQ (reference sequence). V was clipped by 2 bases and J by 4 bases; unmatched bases: 5. CDR3: CASSLTGGYFTEAFF. Here the CDR3 DNA reads TGTGCCAGCAGCTTAACAGGGGGCTACTTCACTGAAGCTTTCTTT.

The genes are TRBV19 and TRBJ2-4; D may be TRBD1 (5 bases). Per the germline V gene, CDR1 is LNHDA and CDR2 is SQIVND (reference sequence). V was pared by 7 bases and J by 0 bases, with 13 bases between. The CDR3 extends over 15 amino acids. The CDR3 bases are TGTGCCAGTATTGGGCAGGGTGCAGCCAAAAACATTCAGTACTTC. It codes for CASIGQGAAKNIQYF.

This clone was counted between two and nine times. J is TRBJ2-1 and V is TRBV21-1; whether TRBD2, the table's D call, matches the DNA was not checked. TRBV21-1 is deemed a pseudogene. CDR3 length equals 18 residues. The CDR3 DNA is TGTGCCAGCAGCCAAGGGGAACGAGCGGGCCGCTCCTACAATGAGCAGTTCTTC. Protein sequence: CASSQGERAGRSYNEQFF.

This clone was counted between two and nine times. J is TRBJ1-4 and V is TRBV28; a possible D gene is TRBD1 (5 bases). The CDR3 is 13 amino acids. CDR1 and CDR2 (germline): MDHEN, SYDVKM. Trimming pared 3 bases from V and 7 bases from J, leaving 9 bases between. CDR3 DNA sequence: TGTGCCAGCAGTTTCTGGGGCGGTGAAAAACTGTTTTTT. It encodes CASSFWGGEKLFF.

The chain joins TRBV18 to TRBJ2-7; 7 bases are a match to TRBD2. The CDR3 is made up of 16 amino acids. CDR1 and CDR2 from the germline V gene are KGHSH and LQKENI. The trim removed 0 bases at V and 2 bases at J, leaving 7 bases unmatched. The CDR3 loop is CASSPPGLAATYEQYF. CDR3 coding DNA: TGTGCCAGCTCACCACCGGGCCTAGCGGCTACCTACGAGCAGTACTTC.

For the CDR3, the DNA is TGCGCCAGCAGTCCGGGACAGCTCATAGCCAAAAACATTCAGTACTTC. Protein product: CASSPGQLIAKNIQYF. The chain joins TRBV23-1 to TRBJ2-4, with 7 bases that match TRBD1. TRBV23-1 is classed as an ORF, of uncertain function. The trim removed 4 bases at V and 0 bases at J, leaving 6 bases unmatched. CDR3 size: 16 residues.

This chain uses TRBV4-1 with TRBJ2-5, with 9 bases lining up with TRBD1. Germline V CDR1 and CDR2: MGHRA, YSYEKL. The CDR3 has 15 residues. J lost 4 bases, V lost 4 bases, and 7 bases had no gene match. The CDR3 nucleotides are TGCGCCAGCAGCCGGGCAGGGACAGGGTTAGAGACCCAGTACTTC. This gives the protein CASSRAGTGLETQYF.

The V call is TRBV15, the J call TRBJ2-2, with D possibly TRBD2 on 6 matching bases. The CDR3 is 15 amino acids. Germline CDR1 is LNHNV and CDR2 is YYDKDF (reference sequence). The V end was cut by 3 bases, the J end by 4 bases, with 12 bases between. This CDR3 is CATSRAGLRTGELFF. The DNA of the CDR3 is TGTGCCACCAGCAGGGCGGGACTCCGCACCGGGGAGCTGTTTTTT.

J is TRBJ2-1 and V is TRBV7-2; 9 nucleotides match TRBD2. The length of the CDR3 is 15 residues. J lost 0 bases, V lost 5 bases, and 2 bases had no gene match. In germline, CDR1 is SGHTA, CDR2 FQGNSA. CDR3 amino acids: CASSRLAASYNEQFF. The CDR3 nucleotides read TGTGCCAGCAGCCGACTAGCGGCCTCCTACAATGAGCAGTTCTTC. The full variable domain, its missing parts supplied by reference TRBV7-2 and TRBJ2-1, is GAGVSQSPSNKVTEKGKDVELRCDPISGHTALYWYRQSLGQGLEFLIYFQGNSAPDKSGLPSDRFSAERTGGSVSTLTIQRTQQEDSAVYLCASSRLAASYNEQFFGPGTRLTVL.